This T cell receptor beta chain stems from a study of cytomegalovirus exposure and HLA in healthy donors. Study-level points and caveats: In a later analysis, at a false discovery rate of 0.05, 15,000 to 20,000 TCR beta sequences were associated with HLA alleles. Compared with the approximately 680-donor mean, an Asian-associated ancestry cluster reportedly had fewer N-insertions, according to a later analysis.

V lost 6 bases, J lost 4 bases, and 16 bases lay in between. This CDR3 is 14 amino acids long. The V gene's germline CDR1 is SQVTM and CDR2 ANQGSEA. For this clone: The antigen is undetermined.

A multiplex PCR was run with 60 Vbeta primers and 13 Jbeta primers. In the authors' methods: The authors later counted about 80 million unique TCR beta chains, some 11 million of them shared. Clones were sequenced by immunoSEQ multiplex PCR, and TCRdb holds only the in-frame ones, with some missing. Clone size and V and J calls were adopted from that table, with D and trimming inferred from the DNA. The repertoire holds 150,000 or so clones, approximately 82% seen once, with under 7.5% in the top ten. The source is a man between 50 and 59 years old in good health and CMV-seropositive. What was sequenced was PBMCs. The chain combines TRBV29-1 with TRBJ1-5; possible D gene TRBD1, 6 bases. The DNA for the CDR3 is TGCAGCGTCCGGGGGGCGGGAGGGAATCAGCCCCAGCATTTT. This encodes CSVRGAGGNQPQHF. Using reference TRBV29-1 and TRBJ1-5 for the parts outside the CDR3, the full variable domain is SAVISQKPSRDICQRGTSLTIQCQVDSQVTMMFWYRQQPGQSLTLIATANQGSEATYESGFVIDKFPISRPNLTFSTLTVSNMSPEDSSIYLCSVRGAGGNQPQHFGDGTRLSIL.